Presented here are 30 T cell receptor beta chains from one specimen sequenced in a study of blood T cell repertoires in COVID-19. Sequencing was performed with immunoSEQ multiplex PCR; in TCRdb, only in-frame clones are kept and a portion is missing. Altogether around 370,000 clones are present, around nine tenths being singletons, with the ten largest covering around 1.2%. Sequenced: PBMCs or T cells enriched from blood (not recorded which). The source is a woman between 18 and 29 years old who had recovered from COVID-19.

This chain links TRBV30 with TRBJ2-5; possibly TRBD2 for D (6 bases). There are 15 residues in the CDR3. V was pared by 4 bases and J by 5 bases, with 20 bases between. CDR1 is GTSNPN, CDR2 SVGIG, per germline (reference sequence). The CDR3 here is CAWTPYRDFVETQYF. The DNA of the CDR3 is TGTGCCTGGACGCCATATCGGGACTTCGTGGAGACCCAGTACTTC. Variable domain in full (rest from reference TRBV30 and TRBJ2-5): SQTIHQWPATLVQPVGSPLSLECTVEGTSNPNLYWYRQAAGRGLQLLFYSVGIGQISSEVPQNLSASRPQDRQFILSSKKLLLSDSGFYLCAWTPYRDFVETQYFGPGTRLLVL.

CDR3: CASSLDRGGTDTQYF. CDR3 nucleotide sequence: TGCGCCAGCAGCCTAGACAGGGGAGGCACAGATACGCAGTATTTT. J is TRBJ2-3 and V is TRBV5-1, with 8 positions matching TRBD1. The CDR3 length is 15 residues. Germline CDR1 reads SGHRS; CDR2 reads YFSETQ. The ends lost 4 bases at V and 1 base at J; junction bases unmatched: 5.

This chain uses TRBV30 with TRBJ2-3, with D unresolved. CDR3 length: 12 residues. Germline V gene data show CDR1 as GTSNPN and CDR2 as SVGIG (reference sequence). Trimming removed 7 bases from V and 6 bases from J, with 14 bases in between. CDR3 sequence reads: CASSLRLDTQYF. The DNA for the CDR3 is TGTGCCTCAAGCCTCCGACTGGATACGCAGTATTTT.

This clone occurred once. The chain joins TRBV6-5 to TRBJ1-2, with D possibly TRBD1 on 6 matching bases. CDR1 is MNHEY, CDR2 SVGAGI, per germline. The CDR3 runs 15 residues. The germline V and J ends were trimmed by 4 bases and 2 bases, with 14 bases remaining between them. The CDR3 protein is CASSLPGDGNYGYTF. The CDR3 coding sequence is TGTGCCAGCAGTTTGCCAGGGGACGGAAACTATGGCTACACCTTC.

The chain uses TRBV29-1 and TRBJ2-2, with TRBD2 matching over 8 bases. CDR3 length equals 15 residues. V shed 4 bases, J shed 2 bases, and the junction held 6 bases outside the gene matches. Germline-derived CDR1 and CDR2 are SQVTM and ANQGSEA. CDR3 amino acids: CSVVEAGVNTGELFF. The CDR3 nucleotides are TGCAGCGTTGTTGAAGCGGGGGTAAACACCGGGGAGCTGTTTTTT.

This clone has just a few counts. The sample has other DNA sequences that encode this CDR3 too. This chain links TRBV9 with TRBJ2-7; 11 bases line up with TRBD1. Germline CDR1 and CDR2: SGDLS and YYNGEE. J lost 1 base, V lost 2 bases, and 2 bases had no gene match. CDR3 length: 15 residues. DNA of the CDR3: TGTGCCAGCAGCGTCGGGACAGGGGGTTCCTACGAGCAGTACTTC. This sequence encodes CASSVGTGGSYEQYF.

J is TRBJ2-2 and V is TRBV6-6; no definite D call. Trimming removed 7 bases from V and 4 bases from J, with 4 bases in between. The CDR3 extends over 11 amino acids. Germline CDR1 MNHNY, CDR2 SVGAGI (reference sequence). CDR3 DNA: TGTGCCAGCACTATCACCGGGGAGCTGTTTTTT. Translating gives CASTITGELFF.

This rearrangement joins TRBV19 to TRBJ1-6, with 7 positions matching TRBD1. The trim removed 7 bases at V and 0 bases at J, leaving 6 bases unmatched. Germline loops: CDR1 LNHDA, CDR2 SQIVND (reference sequence). This CDR3 has 16 amino acids. CDR3 DNA sequence: TGTGCCAGTAATGCGGGACAGAGCTCCTATAATTCACCCCTCCACTTT. Its protein is CASNAGQSSYNSPLHF.

V usage is TRBV19 and J usage is TRBJ1-6, with D maybe TRBD1 (5 bases). The length of the CDR3 is 15 residues. Germline V gene sequence: CDR1 LNHDA, CDR2 SQIVND (reference sequence). The V and J ends lost 5 bases and 8 bases respectively, with 16 bases between them. The CDR3 DNA reads as TGTGCCAGTAGTCCCGGACAAAGGAGGGATTCACCCCTCCACTTT. Translated, it gives CASSPGQRRDSPLHF.

In its sample, this clone was seen a few times. The rearrangement links TRBV29-1 to TRBJ2-5, with D perhaps matching TRBD1 (5 bases). In germline, CDR1 is SQVTM, CDR2 ANQGSEA. The CDR3 covers 15 residues. Trimming took 0 bases from V and 0 from J, leaving 11 bases between them. The CDR3 sequence: CSVEEFGRDQETQYF. The DNA of the CDR3 is TGCAGCGTTGAAGAGTTTGGCAGGGACCAAGAGACCCAGTACTTC.

V and J are TRBV5-4 and TRBJ2-5; tentatively, D is TRBD2 (5 bases). CDR3 length: 13 residues. Trimming took off 4 bases at V and 4 bases at J, with 11 bases between the two ends. Germline CDR1 reads SGHNT; CDR2 reads YYREEE (reference sequence). The CDR3: CASSQRSPETQYF. CDR3 coding DNA: TGTGCCAGCAGCCAGCGGTCCCCAGAGACCCAGTACTTC.

J is TRBJ2-1 and V is TRBV3-1 (or the pseudogene TRBV3-2); 7 nucleotides line up with TRBD1. Germline-derived CDR1 and CDR2 are LGHDT and YNNKEL (reference sequence). This CDR3 has 17 residues. Trimming removed 5 bases from V and 1 base from J; junction bases left unmatched: 11. DNA for the CDR3: TGTGCCAGCAGCTTACGCTCCAGCAGGGGGTCCTACAATGAGCAGTTCTTC. Protein: CASSLRSSRGSYNEQFF.

The CDR3 here is CASSLASDRGRVEKLFF. The CDR3 DNA sequence: TGCGCCAGCAGCTTGGCCAGTGACAGGGGGCGCGTAGAAAAACTGTTTTTT. This chain links TRBV5-1 with TRBJ1-4; 10 bases are a match to TRBD1. The CDR3 runs to 17 residues. CDR1 is SGHRS, CDR2 YFSETQ, per germline. V trimming: 0 bases; J trimming: 8 bases; junction bases outside the gene matches: 10.

Of note for this clone: Other DNA sequences in the same sample also yield this CDR3. The chain uses TRBV19 and TRBJ1-2; 10 bases are shared with TRBD1. V shed 4 bases, J shed 8 bases, and the junction held 4 bases outside the gene matches. The CDR3 runs to 13 residues. Germline V gives CDR1 LNHDA, CDR2 SQIVND (reference sequence). Here the CDR3 DNA reads TGTGCCAGTAGTACGCGGACAGGGGGAGGCTACACCTTC. As protein: CASSTRTGGGYTF.

The V gene is TRBV30, the J gene TRBJ1-1, with a weak D call TRBD1 (5 bases). Between the trimmed V and J ends, which lost 4 bases and 1 base, there was a span of 13 bases. Germline-derived CDR1 and CDR2 are GTSNPN and SVGIG (reference sequence). The CDR3 is 14 residues long. CDR3 loop: CAWTPLTENTEAFF. CDR3 nucleotides: TGTGCCTGGACCCCCCTGACAGAGAACACTGAAGCTTTCTTT.

V usage is TRBV19 and J usage is TRBJ1-2; maybe TRBD1 (5 bases). This CDR3 spans 13 amino acids. Germline V gene data show CDR1 as LNHDA and CDR2 as SQIVND (reference sequence). Trimming shortened V by 7 bases and J by 2 bases, and 11 bases separated the two germline ends. Here the CDR3 reads CASTLGGNYGYTF. As DNA, the CDR3 is TGTGCCAGTACCCTCGGGGGGAACTATGGCTACACCTTC.

This chain uses TRBV5-5 with TRBJ2-7; 9 bases agree with TRBD1. There are 15 residues in the CDR3. CDR1 SGHKS and CDR2 YYEKEE come from the germline V gene (reference sequence). J lost 2 bases, V lost 1 base, and 4 bases had no gene match. The CDR3 sequence is CASSLKTGGTYEQYF. CDR3 sequence (DNA): TGTGCCAGCAGCTTGAAGACAGGGGGGACCTACGAGCAGTACTTC.

The chain carries TRBV6-5 and TRBJ2-3; 9 nucleotides line up with TRBD2. Germline assignment: CDR1 MNHEY and CDR2 SVGAGI. V lost 7 bases and J lost 4; bases outside the gene matches: 6. There are 14 residues in the CDR3. As DNA, the CDR3 is TGTGCCAGCATTTTTAGCGGGGGATCAGATACGCAGTATTTT. Residues: CASIFSGGSDTQYF.

This clone was detected once. This chain joins TRBV30 and TRBJ1-2, with TRBD1 identical over 7 bases. Per germline, CDR1 GTSNPN and CDR2 SVGIG (reference sequence). The CDR3 runs 14 residues. V dropped 3 bases and J dropped 2; count of bases not matched to a gene: 6. This CDR3 reads CAWSGTETNYGYTF. The CDR3 DNA is TGTGCCTGGAGCGGGACAGAAACAAACTATGGCTACACCTTC.

CDR3 nucleotides: TGTGCCAGTAGTACCACAAGTGGTGGGACAGGGCGAAGGAGTGGCTACACCTTC. Its translation is CASSTTSGGTGRRSGYTF. This rearrangement joins TRBV19 to TRBJ1-2, with 9 bases fitting TRBD1. The CDR3 has 18 residues. The V and J ends lost 4 bases and 7 bases, in that order; junction bases with no gene match: 19. Germline loops: CDR1 LNHDA, CDR2 SQIVND (reference sequence).

This clone has a handful of counts. The CDR3: CASSADREITGELFF. CDR3 DNA: TGTGCCAGCAGCGCCGACAGGGAGATTACCGGGGAGCTGTTTTTT. This rearrangement joins TRBV7-9 to TRBJ2-2; 7 nucleotides agree with TRBD1. The CDR3 has 15 residues. The germline gives CDR1 SEHNR, CDR2 FQNEAQ (reference sequence). Trimming cost V 5 bases and J 5 bases; bases outside gene matches: 8.

This chain links TRBV2 with TRBJ2-1, with 7 bases identical to TRBD2. There are 17 residues in the CDR3. V was pared by 7 bases and J by 0 bases, with 12 bases of the junction left unmatched. CDR1 is SNHLY and CDR2 is FYNNEI in the germline V gene. This chain's CDR3 is CASKTEGLTFSYNEQFF. CDR3 nucleotides: TGTGCCAGCAAGACCGAGGGACTAACTTTCTCCTACAATGAGCAGTTCTTC.

The rearrangement links TRBV19 to TRBJ1-1; D is unclear. Germline assignment: CDR1 LNHDA and CDR2 SQIVND (reference sequence). V lost 8 bases to trimming and J lost 5 bases, with 18 bases between them. This CDR3 has 14 residues. The CDR3 loop reads CASEDWARETEAFF. As DNA, the CDR3 is TGTGCCAGTGAGGACTGGGCACGAGAGACTGAAGCTTTCTTT.

The V call is TRBV30, the J call TRBJ1-1, with D maybe TRBD1 (5 bases). The V end was cut by 4 bases, the J end by 6 bases, with 12 bases between. The CDR3 covers 12 residues. Per germline, CDR1 GTSNPN and CDR2 SVGIG (reference sequence). In DNA, the CDR3 is TGTGCCTGGAACCCCGGGGGAGCTGAAGCTTTCTTT. Protein: CAWNPGGAEAFF.

V gene TRBV13 combines with J gene TRBJ2-1; possible D gene TRBD2, 6 bases. Germline V gives CDR1 PRHDT, CDR2 FYEKMQ (reference sequence). V was pared by 2 bases and J by 5 bases, with 16 bases between. This CDR3 region has 16 residues. The CDR3 nucleotides read TGTGCCAGCAGCTTATACGGTAGCGGACTGAACAATGAGCAGTTCTTC. It specifies CASSLYGSGLNNEQFF. Full variable domain (remainder filled in from reference TRBV13 and TRBJ2-1): AAGVIQSPRHLIKEKRETATLKCYPIPRHDTVYWYQQGPGQDPQFLISFYEKMQSDKGSIPDRFSAQQFSDYHSELNMSSLELGDSALYFCASSLYGSGLNNEQFFGPGTRLTVL.

With regard to this clone: Other DNA sequences in the sample encode the same CDR3. This sequence joins TRBV18 and TRBJ1-1, with 9 bases identical to TRBD1. V shed 3 bases and J 2 bases; nucleotides not matched to a gene: 7. The CDR3 spans 16 residues. Germline values: CDR1 KGHSH, CDR2 LQKENI. The CDR3 loop is CASSPPGQGKNTEAFF. The CDR3 nucleotides are TGTGCCAGCTCACCCCCGGGACAGGGTAAAAACACTGAAGCTTTCTTT.

The chain joins TRBV6-5 to TRBJ1-5; D remains ambiguous. The CDR3 extends over 15 amino acids. V was shortened by 5 bases and J by 0 bases, with 11 bases between the two germline ends. CDR1 is MNHEY, CDR2 SVGAGI, per germline. This CDR3 reads CASSKGGYSNQPQHF. In DNA, the CDR3 is TGTGCCAGCAGTAAGGGAGGGTATAGCAATCAGCCCCAGCATTTT.

This chain uses TRBV7-6 with TRBJ1-4; TRBD1 aligns across 10 bases. CDR1 and CDR2 (germline): SGHVS, FNYEAQ. V was clipped by 3 bases and J by 3 bases; unmatched bases: 4. The CDR3 has 16 residues. The DNA for the CDR3 is TGTGCCAGCAGCTTTGGGACAGGGGAACCTAATGAAAAACTGTTTTTT. Its protein is CASSFGTGEPNEKLFF.

In its sample, this clone was seen once. The CDR3: CASSPQSGASKQETQYF. CDR3 coding DNA: TGTGCCAGCAGCCCCCAAAGCGGGGCCTCCAAACAAGAGACCCAGTACTTC. The rearrangement uses TRBV9 and TRBJ2-5; 7 bases align to TRBD2. CDR1 is SGDLS, CDR2 YYNGEE, per germline. This CDR3 is 17 amino acids long. Germline trimming cut 4 bases from V and 2 bases from J; bases unmatched to any gene: 14. Supplemented by reference TRBV9 and TRBJ2-5, the full variable domain reads DSGVTQTPKHLITATGQRVTLRCSPRSGDLSVYWYQQSLDQGLQFLIQYYNGEERAKGNILERFSAQQFPDLHSELNLSSLELGDSALYFCASSPQSGASKQETQYFGPGTRLLVL.

The chain employs TRBV2 and TRBJ2-5, with D perhaps matching TRBD1 (5 bases). CDR1 SNHLY and CDR2 FYNNEI come from the germline V gene. The CDR3 contains 12 residues. The germline V and J ends were trimmed by 7 bases and 4 bases, with 10 bases remaining between them. CDR3: CASTRVAETQYF. In DNA form, the CDR3 reads TGTGCCAGCACCAGGGTCGCAGAGACCCAGTACTTC.